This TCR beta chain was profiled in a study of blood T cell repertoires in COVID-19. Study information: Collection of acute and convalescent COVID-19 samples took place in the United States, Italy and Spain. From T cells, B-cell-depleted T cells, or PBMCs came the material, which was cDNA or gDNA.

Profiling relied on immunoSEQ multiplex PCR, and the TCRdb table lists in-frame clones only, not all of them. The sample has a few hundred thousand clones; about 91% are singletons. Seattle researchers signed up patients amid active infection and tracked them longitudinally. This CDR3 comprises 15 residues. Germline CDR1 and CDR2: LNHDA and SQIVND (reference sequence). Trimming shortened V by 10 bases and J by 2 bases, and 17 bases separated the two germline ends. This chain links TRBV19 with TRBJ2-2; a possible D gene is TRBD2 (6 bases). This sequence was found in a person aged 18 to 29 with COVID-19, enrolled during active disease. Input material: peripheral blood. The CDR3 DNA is TGTGCCATCTCCTCTGGGGGGAAAAACACCGGGGAGCTGTTTTTT. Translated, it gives CAISSGGKNTGELFF. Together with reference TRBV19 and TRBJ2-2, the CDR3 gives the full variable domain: DGGITQSPKYLFRKEGQNVTLSCEQNLNHDAMYWYRQDPGQGLRLIYYSQIVNDFQKGDIAEGYSVSREKKESFPLTVTSAQKNPTAFYLCAISSGGKNTGELFFGEGSRLTVL.